Shown below are 3 T cell receptor beta chains from a single sample sequenced in a study of preoperative IRX-2 immunotherapy in early breast cancer. The data were produced by immunoSEQ multiplex PCR, yet TCRdb's version contains in-frame clones alone and is incomplete. Here the sample spans more than 20,000 clones, just under 80% being singletons. Treatment noted: preoperative locoregional IRX-2 cytokine immunotherapy. The starting material was lymph node tissue, obtained before IRX-2 immunotherapy. The receptors were sampled from a human donor with breast cancer.

CDR3 in DNA: TGTGCCAGCAGTATCCTCGACAGGGGGCAGACCTTC. Protein: CASSILDRGQTF. The V gene is TRBV28, the J gene TRBJ1-2; TRBD1 aligns across 10 bases. V gave up 5 bases and J gave up 14 bases; unmatched junction bases: 8. CDR3 size: 12 residues. Germline V gene data show CDR1 as MDHEN and CDR2 as SYDVKM.

The V and J genes are TRBV11-3 and TRBJ1-3; no firm D call. The V gene lost 3 bases and the J gene lost 3 bases, with 12 bases spanning the gap. The CDR3 totals 15 residues. CDR1 SGHNT and CDR2 YENEEA come from the germline V gene. The DNA of the CDR3 is TGTGCCAGCAGCTTGGGCAGGTCGTTTGGAAACACCATATATTTT. It is translated as CASSLGRSFGNTIYF.

This clone showed up just a few times. This chain uses TRBV15 with TRBJ2-7; tentative D call: TRBD1 (5 bases). Trimming removed 0 bases at V and 7 bases at J, with 16 bases between. CDR1 and CDR2 from the germline V gene are LNHNV and YYDKDF (reference sequence). The CDR3 has 15 residues. CDR3 protein: CATSREVAGPGEQYF. The CDR3 DNA reads TGTGCCACCAGCAGAGAGGTTGCAGGGCCAGGGGAGCAGTACTTC.